Below are 9 T cell receptor beta chains sequenced from a single sample in a study of cytotoxic CD8 clonotypes in ibrutinib-treated CLL. Measured with immunoSEQ multiplex PCR; TCRdb has only the in-frame clones, and not every one. The table shows 60,000 to 75,000 clones, with 90% occurring only once. Source: PBMCs, taken after 12 months of ibrutinib treatment. The source is a human donor with chronic lymphocytic leukemia.

The chain carries TRBV5-8 and TRBJ1-4; 9 bases fit TRBD1. After removal of 4 bases from V and 3 bases from J, the junction contained 10 bases not matched to a gene. The germline V gene encodes CDR1 SGHTS and CDR2 YDEGEE. This CDR3 contains 17 residues. The DNA for the CDR3 is TGTGCCAGCAGCCTCGGGACAGGGAACCCAGCTAATGAAAAACTGTTTTTT. It codes for CASSLGTGNPANEKLFF.

This clone was observed a few times. The chain recombines TRBV10-3 with TRBJ2-7, with TRBD2 as a possible D gene (5 bases). Germline CDR1 and CDR2: ENHRY and SYGVKD. V was cut by 10 bases and J by 5 bases, with 12 bases left in between. The CDR3 consists of 11 residues. CDR3 sequence reads: CATRGIHEQYF. CDR3 DNA sequence: TGTGCCACCCGGGGAATCCACGAGCAGTACTTC.

The rearrangement links TRBV10-2 to TRBJ2-7; possibly TRBD1 for D (6 bases). Per the germline V gene, CDR1 is WSHSY and CDR2 is SAAADI. The V end lost 6 bases, the J end lost 0 bases, and 6 bases lay between the germline ends. The length of the CDR3 is 12 residues. In DNA, the CDR3 is TGCGCCAGCAGGGACAGCTCCTACGAGCAGTACTTC. Translating gives CASRDSSYEQYF.

V gene TRBV15 combines with J gene TRBJ2-1; 8 positions match TRBD2. The CDR3 is 13 residues long. The J segment lost 5 bases and the V segment lost 8 bases, leaving 5 bases of the junction unmatched. The germline V gene has CDR1 LNHNV and CDR2 YYDKDF (reference sequence). CDR3 bases: TGTGCCACCGGACTAGCACGGAACAATGAGCAGTTCTTC. It yields the protein CATGLARNNEQFF.

This chain joins TRBV19 and TRBJ2-7, with D possibly matching TRBD2 (6 bases). Per germline, CDR1 LNHDA and CDR2 SQIVND (reference sequence). The V end was cut by 1 base, the J end by 0 bases, with 10 bases between. The length of the CDR3 is 15 residues. CDR3 protein: CASSIGGERSYEQYF. In DNA form, the CDR3 reads TGTGCCAGTAGTATAGGGGGGGAGCGCTCCTACGAGCAGTACTTC.

V is TRBV28 and J is TRBJ2-1; no clear D gene. V lost 4 bases, J lost 6 bases, and 7 bases lay in between. Germline V lookup: CDR1 MDHEN, CDR2 SYDVKM. CDR3 length: 12 residues. The CDR3 is CASSWVSNEQFF. In DNA, the CDR3 is TGTGCCAGCAGTTGGGTGTCCAATGAGCAGTTCTTC.

The chain joins TRBV7-9 to TRBJ2-7; TRBD2 agrees at 9 bases. CDR3 length: 15 amino acids. Looked up from germline, CDR1 is SEHNR and CDR2 is FQNEAQ (reference sequence). J lost 7 bases, V lost 5 bases, and 12 bases had no gene match. The CDR3 DNA follows: TGTGCCAGCAGCCCTATAGCGGGAGAGTCGGAGGAGCAGTACTTC. It is translated as CASSPIAGESEEQYF. Full variable domain (outside the CDR3, taken from reference TRBV7-9 and TRBJ2-7): DTGVSQNPRHKITKRGQNVTFRCDPISEHNRLYWYRQTLGQGPEFLTYFQNEAQLEKSRLLSDRFSAERPKGSFSTLEIQRTEQGDSAMYLCASSPIAGESEEQYFGPGTRLTVT.

CDR3 in DNA: TGTGCCAGCAAAAGCTCCTACAATGAGCAGTTCTTC. Translating it yields CASKSSYNEQFF. The rearrangement joins TRBV6-5 to TRBJ2-1; D is unclear. Germline V gene data show CDR1 as MNHEY and CDR2 as SVGAGI. The CDR3 contains 12 residues. V gave up 7 bases and J gave up 0 bases, with 4 bases separating them.

V is TRBV7-2 and J is TRBJ2-7, with TRBD2 matching over 8 bases. Germline lookup yields CDR1 SGHTA and CDR2 FQGNSA. The CDR3 consists of 17 residues. After removal of 2 bases from V and 4 bases from J, the junction contained 13 bases not matched to a gene. The CDR3 is CASSLIGLGLGAYEQYF. In DNA form, the CDR3 reads TGTGCCAGCAGCTTAATTGGTTTGGGACTAGGGGCGTACGAGCAGTACTTC.